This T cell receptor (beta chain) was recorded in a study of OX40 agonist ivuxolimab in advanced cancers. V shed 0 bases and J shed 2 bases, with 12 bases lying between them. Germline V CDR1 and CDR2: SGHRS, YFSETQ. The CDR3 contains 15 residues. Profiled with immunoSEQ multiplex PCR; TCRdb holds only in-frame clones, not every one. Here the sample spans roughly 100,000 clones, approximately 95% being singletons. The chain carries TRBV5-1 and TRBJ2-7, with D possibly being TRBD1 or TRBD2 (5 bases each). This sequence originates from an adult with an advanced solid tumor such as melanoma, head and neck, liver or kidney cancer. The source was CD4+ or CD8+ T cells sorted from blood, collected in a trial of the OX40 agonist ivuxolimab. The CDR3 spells CASSLGGTITYEQYF. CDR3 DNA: TGCGCCAGCAGCTTGGGTGGGACCATTACCTACGAGCAGTACTTC.